The 14 T cell receptor beta chains listed next were all sequenced from one sample in a study of radiation and T cells in renal cell carcinoma. Treatment meaning: treatment-naive control, cytoreductive nephrectomy. Method: immunoSEQ multiplex PCR; TCRdb's copy keeps in-frame clones and lacks some. The sample yields some 20,000 clones, around three fifths seen once. The starting material was tumor tissue, obtained from a patient whose treatment was nephrectomy without radiotherapy. The receptors were sampled from a man in his forties or fifties with renal cell carcinoma.

The V call is TRBV7-2, the J call TRBJ2-1, with D uncertain. Trimming left V 5 bases short and J 9 bases short, with 17 bases between. The CDR3 totals 14 residues. CDR1 is SGHTA and CDR2 is FQGNSA in the germline V gene. CDR3 residues: CASSLDGPHGEQFF. CDR3 DNA: TGTGCCAGCAGCCTTGACGGTCCGCACGGTGAGCAGTTCTTC.

The chain links TRBV6-1 to TRBJ1-6; 9 positions match TRBD1. CDR3 length equals 14 residues. Per the germline V gene, CDR1 is MNHNS and CDR2 is SASEGT. Trimming at V came to 4 bases and at J to 6 bases, leaving 1 base not matched to a gene. Here the CDR3 reads CASSGTGVNSPLHF. The CDR3 coding sequence is TGTGCCAGCAGTGGGACAGGGGTTAATTCACCCCTCCACTTT.

This chain joins TRBV29-1 and TRBJ2-3; D possibly corresponds to TRBD1 (5 bases). CDR3 length equals 15 residues. The V end lost 4 bases, the J end lost 0 bases, and 14 bases lay between the germline ends. CDR1 and CDR2 from the germline V gene are SQVTM and ANQGSEA. CDR3: CSVVTARTSTDTQYF. The CDR3 DNA reads as TGCAGCGTTGTGACAGCCCGAACCAGCACAGATACGCAGTATTTT.

This chain connects TRBV4-2 to TRBJ1-5; D may be TRBD1 (6 bases). The V gene lost 4 bases and the J gene lost 6 bases, with 16 bases spanning the gap. CDR1 and CDR2 (germline): LGHNA, YNFKEQ. This CDR3 spans 15 amino acids. The CDR3 DNA reads as TGTGCCAGCAGCCCAGTACAGGGAGATGCTCAGCCCCAGCATTTT. As protein: CASSPVQGDAQPQHF.

This clone was seen a handful of times. The gene calls are TRBV14 and TRBJ2-3; D is uncertain. This CDR3 comprises 13 residues. Per the germline V gene, CDR1 is SGHDN and CDR2 is FVKESK. The V end was cut by 4 bases, the J end by 4 bases, with 9 bases between. For the CDR3, the DNA is TGTGCCAGCAGCCGATCAATTTCAGATACGCAGTATTTT. Translated: CASSRSISDTQYF.

This clone was observed a single time. This chain uses TRBV5-4 with TRBJ2-4, with D perhaps matching TRBD1 (5 bases). The V gene's germline CDR1 is SGHNT and CDR2 YYREEE (reference sequence). Trimming shortened V by 2 bases and J by 5 bases, and 17 bases separated the two germline ends. The CDR3 contains 16 residues. CDR3 nucleotides: TGTGCCAGCAGCTTAGGGGTAGATGACAGTCAAAACATTCAGTACTTC. Translation gives CASSLGVDDSQNIQYF.

The V gene is TRBV2, the J gene TRBJ2-2; 7 positions match TRBD2. The trim removed 4 bases at V and 3 bases at J, leaving 5 bases unmatched. The CDR3 is made up of 15 amino acids. The germline CDR1 and CDR2 sequences are SNHLY and FYNNEI. The CDR3 sequence: CASSGEGPDTGELFF. CDR3 in DNA: TGTGCCAGCAGTGGGGAGGGCCCGGACACCGGGGAGCTGTTTTTT.

The chain couples TRBV7-2 to TRBJ1-1; 7 nucleotides align to TRBD1. The germline V gene encodes CDR1 SGHTA and CDR2 FQGNSA. The V segment lost 5 bases and the J segment 1 base; nucleotides outside the gene matches: 1. The CDR3 has 13 amino acids. CDR3: CASSRDRNTEAFF. CDR3 DNA: TGTGCCAGCAGCCGGGACAGGAACACTGAAGCTTTCTTT.

The rearrangement joins TRBV5-1 to TRBJ2-2; D uncertain. V was trimmed by 4 bases and J by 3 bases, leaving 10 bases between them. Per germline, CDR1 SGHRS and CDR2 YFSETQ. The CDR3 extends over 14 amino acids. CDR3 bases: TGCGCCAGCAGCCCAACTTATCACACCGGGGAGCTGTTTTTT. It is translated as CASSPTYHTGELFF.

Only a few counts were recorded for this clone. The V gene is TRBV13, the J gene TRBJ2-5, with D perhaps matching TRBD2 (5 bases). Per the germline V gene, CDR1 is PRHDT and CDR2 is FYEKMQ (reference sequence). The CDR3 contains 14 residues. Trimming cost V 0 bases and J 10 bases, with 15 bases left between them. This CDR3 reads CASSLGGIRRRQYF. In nucleotides, the CDR3 is TGTGCCAGCAGCTTAGGCGGGATACGCCGTCGCCAGTACTTC.

This rearrangement joins TRBV10-3 to TRBJ2-3; D not resolved. The germline gives CDR1 ENHRY, CDR2 SYGVKD. This CDR3 spans 14 amino acids. Trimming left V 0 bases short and J 6 bases short, with 10 bases between. The DNA of the CDR3 is TGTGCCATCAGTGAGTCTTCCCCTGTGGATACGCAGTATTTT. Translation: CAISESSPVDTQYF.

This clone was seen more than once but under ten times. This chain uses TRBV19 with TRBJ2-3; 7 bases map to TRBD1. The trim removed 4 bases at V and 2 bases at J, leaving 6 bases unmatched. This CDR3 is built from 15 residues. Looked up from germline, CDR1 is LNHDA and CDR2 is SQIVND (reference sequence). The CDR3 protein is CASSRQGSFTDTQYF. Written as DNA, the CDR3 is TGTGCCAGTAGTAGACAGGGTTCTTTCACAGATACGCAGTATTTT.

The chain recombines TRBV4-2 with TRBJ2-7; D gene ambiguous. The germline V gene has CDR1 LGHNA and CDR2 YNFKEQ. This CDR3 spans 15 amino acids. The ends were cut back, 0 bases at V and 1 base at J, with 10 bases in the middle. The CDR3 nucleotides read TGTGCCAGCAGCCAAGATGAGCCAGGATCCTACGAGCAGTACTTC. It translates to CASSQDEPGSYEQYF.

This sequence joins TRBV27 and TRBJ2-7, with 7 bases identical to TRBD2. CDR1 is MNHEY and CDR2 is SMNVEV in the germline V gene (reference sequence). This CDR3 spans 13 amino acids. V lost 2 bases and J lost 3; bases outside the gene matches: 1. Here the CDR3 DNA reads TGTGCCAGCAGTTTAGCGGGAGACTACGAGCAGTACTTC. It codes for CASSLAGDYEQYF.